This T cell receptor beta chain is drawn from a study of blood T cell repertoires in COVID-19. Whole-study context: The United States, Italy and Spain provided the acute and convalescent COVID-19 samples. Sources were T cells, B-cell-depleted T cells, or PBMCs; the material itself was cDNA or gDNA.

The CDR3 comprises 12 residues, both ends counted. In the original analysis: Reference gene primer amplification gave estimated nucleated cell counts. Assay used: immunoSEQ multiplex PCR; TCRdb lists only in-frame clones, some missing. The V and J calls and the clone size are those of that table, but D and trimming were determined from the DNA. In the table there are some 170,000 clones, about 91% of which are singletons. Points on this clone: Lacking the conserved final phenylalanine or tryptophan, this CDR3 likely reflects a read error. Because the CDR3's place on the DNA is in doubt, the DNA is left out and the CDR3 is given as listed by TCRdb.

V and J are TRBV12-3 or TRBV12-4 and TRBJ1-3; the listed D gene, TRBD1, was not tested against the DNA. Specimen: peripheral blood. This TCR was sampled from a woman aged 45-65 years with acute or convalescent COVID-19. CDR3 amino acids: CASSPHRKPALL.